The sequence of this TCR beta chain was determined in a study of T cells in localized non-small cell lung cancer. Study-level points and caveats: Tumor showed lower T cell clonality than uninvolved adjacent lung, where it was highest. Only one tumor region went through sequencing, so heterogeneity may still be there. There were a median around 60 of the top 100 tumor clones appearing in adjacent lung. Higher adjacent-lung clonality was associated with shorter survival.

Comment on this clone: Antigen: not known.

TCRdb's copy holds only in-frame clones and misses some; the assay was immunoSEQ multiplex PCR. Counted here are 45,000 to 65,000 clones, roughly 75% occurring once; the ten biggest clones make up 3.5% to 5.5%. From germline, CDR1 is LNHNV and CDR2 YYDKDF (reference sequence). Trimming cost V 0 bases and J 3 bases, with 9 bases left between them. The CDR3 is made up of 14 amino acids. This clonotype originated in a woman aged 40-70 years with stage II lung adenocarcinoma. Sequenced here: PBMCs, sampled before any cancer treatment. The V call is TRBV15, the J call TRBJ2-7; a weak D match, TRBD1 (6 bases). CDR3 region: CATSRDRRGYEQYF. The CDR3 DNA is TGTGCCACCAGCAGAGATCGCAGGGGCTACGAGCAGTACTTC.